This record covers a single T cell receptor beta chain. The data stem from a study of blood T cell repertoires in COVID-19. Methods used by the authors: Scientists estimated how many nucleated cells there were by amplifying reference gene primers. Profiled with immunoSEQ multiplex PCR; TCRdb holds only in-frame clones, not every one. Clonal size and the V and J genes are those of that table, whereas D and trimming came from the DNA. The data hold hundreds of thousands of clones, with 85% to 90% observed a single time. The CDR3 consists of 16 residues. The germline CDR1 and CDR2 sequences are SGDLS and YYNGEE. Germline trimming cut 4 bases from V and 2 bases from J; bases unmatched to any gene: 6.

The sequence came from a woman aged 50 to 60 with COVID-19, enrolled during active disease. The sample comprised peripheral blood. J is TRBJ2-3 and V is TRBV9, with TRBD2 matching 11 bases. CDR3 loop: CASSPRTSGSTDTQYF. The DNA of the CDR3 is TGTGCCAGCAGCCCCCGGACTAGCGGGTCCACAGATACGCAGTATTTT.